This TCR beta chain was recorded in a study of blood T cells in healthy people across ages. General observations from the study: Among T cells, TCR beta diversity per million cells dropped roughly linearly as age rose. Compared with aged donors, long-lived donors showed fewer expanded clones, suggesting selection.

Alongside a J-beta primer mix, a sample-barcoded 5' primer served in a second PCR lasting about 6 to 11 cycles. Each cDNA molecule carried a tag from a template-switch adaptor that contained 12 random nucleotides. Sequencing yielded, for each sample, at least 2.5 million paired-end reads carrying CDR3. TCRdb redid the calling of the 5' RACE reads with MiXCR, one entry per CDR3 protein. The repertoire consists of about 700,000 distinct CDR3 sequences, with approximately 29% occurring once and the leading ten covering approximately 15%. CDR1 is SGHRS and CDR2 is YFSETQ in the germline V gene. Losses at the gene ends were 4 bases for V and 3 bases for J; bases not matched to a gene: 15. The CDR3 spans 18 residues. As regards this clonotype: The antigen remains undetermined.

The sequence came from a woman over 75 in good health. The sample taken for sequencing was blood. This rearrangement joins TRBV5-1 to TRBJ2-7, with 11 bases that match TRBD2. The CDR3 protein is CASSGLTTSLAGGYEQYF. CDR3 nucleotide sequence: TGCGCCAGCAGCGGATTAACCACCTCTCTAGCGGGAGGCTACGAGCAGTACTTC.